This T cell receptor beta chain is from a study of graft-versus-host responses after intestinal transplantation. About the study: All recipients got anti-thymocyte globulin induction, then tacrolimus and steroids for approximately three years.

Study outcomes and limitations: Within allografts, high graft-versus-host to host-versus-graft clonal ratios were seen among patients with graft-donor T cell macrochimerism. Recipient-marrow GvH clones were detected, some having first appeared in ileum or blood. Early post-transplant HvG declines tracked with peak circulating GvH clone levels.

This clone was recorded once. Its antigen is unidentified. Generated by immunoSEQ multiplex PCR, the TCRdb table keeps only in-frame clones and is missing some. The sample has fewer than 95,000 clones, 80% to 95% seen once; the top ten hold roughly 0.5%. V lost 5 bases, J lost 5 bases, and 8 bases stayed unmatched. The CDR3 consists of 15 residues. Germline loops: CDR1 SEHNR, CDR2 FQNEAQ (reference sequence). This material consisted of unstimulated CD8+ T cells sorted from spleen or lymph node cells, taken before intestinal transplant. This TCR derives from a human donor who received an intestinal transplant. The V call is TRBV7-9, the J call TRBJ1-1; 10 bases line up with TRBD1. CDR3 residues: CASSLPTGGWTEAFF. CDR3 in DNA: TGTGCCAGCAGCCTCCCGACAGGGGGCTGGACTGAAGCTTTCTTT.